The 19 T cell receptor beta chains below all came from one sample that was sequenced in a study of cytomegalovirus exposure and HLA in healthy donors. Use of 60 Vbeta and 13 Jbeta primers characterized the PCR. Measured with immunoSEQ multiplex PCR; TCRdb has only the in-frame clones, and not every one. The sample yields fewer than 70,000 clones, roughly 83% seen once. Sequencing input: PBMCs. Receptors originate from a man in his forties in good health and CMV-seronegative.

The rearrangement uses TRBV7-7 and TRBJ2-3; 8 bases are shared with TRBD1. The length of the CDR3 is 16 residues. V lost 5 bases and J lost 1; bases outside the gene matches: 8. Per germline, CDR1 SSHAT and CDR2 FNYEAQ (reference sequence). The CDR3 region is CASSQNAGGRTDTQYF. As DNA, the CDR3 is TGTGCCAGCAGCCAAAACGCAGGGGGCCGCACAGATACGCAGTATTTT.

The gene calls are TRBV10-3 and TRBJ1-4, with a weak D call TRBD1 (5 bases). In germline, CDR1 is ENHRY, CDR2 SYGVKD. V was pared by 7 bases and J by 5 bases, with 11 bases between. This CDR3 has 13 amino acids. The CDR3 is CAITAGRNEKLFF. CDR3 DNA: TGTGCCATCACCGCAGGGAGGAATGAAAAACTGTTTTTT.

The table lists this clone with a few counts. The chain couples TRBV6-1 to TRBJ1-1; 9 bases fit TRBD1. The V gene's germline CDR1 is MNHNS and CDR2 SASEGT. The CDR3 runs 14 residues. With 7 bases clipped from V and 5 bases from J, the junction kept 8 bases outside the gene matches. The CDR3 nucleotides read TGTGCCAGCATGAGGGGGACAGGGAGAACTGAAGCTTTCTTT. Residues: CASMRGTGRTEAFF.

The chain couples TRBV15 to TRBJ2-3, with a possible D match to TRBD1 (6 bases). This CDR3 comprises 14 residues. V lost 3 bases and J lost 1, with 8 bases in between. CDR1 LNHNV and CDR2 YYDKDF come from the germline V gene (reference sequence). The CDR3 DNA sequence: TGTGCCACCAGCAGGGACAGAGGCACAGATACGCAGTATTTT. This sequence encodes CATSRDRGTDTQYF.

V usage is TRBV11-3 and J usage is TRBJ1-2; the D is unclear. Germline loops: CDR1 SGHNT, CDR2 YENEEA. This CDR3 contains 15 residues. V dropped 5 bases and J dropped 6 bases, with 19 bases sitting between them. CDR3 residues: CASSPGNGVNDGYTF. CDR3 bases: TGTGCCAGCAGCCCCGGGAATGGTGTCAACGATGGCTACACCTTC.

The V call is TRBV30, the J call TRBJ2-3; tentatively, D is TRBD2 (5 bases). V dropped 4 bases and J dropped 3 bases, with 14 bases sitting between them. The germline CDR1 and CDR2 sequences are GTSNPN and SVGIG (reference sequence). The CDR3 runs 14 residues. For the CDR3, the DNA is TGTGCCTGGAATTTAGCCGGGGTTACAGATACGCAGTATTTT. It is translated as CAWNLAGVTDTQYF. Together with reference TRBV30 and TRBJ2-3, the CDR3 gives the full variable domain: SQTIHQWPATLVQPVGSPLSLECTVEGTSNPNLYWYRQAAGRGLQLLFYSVGIGQISSEVPQNLSASRPQDRQFILSSKKLLLSDSGFYLCAWNLAGVTDTQYFGPGTRLTVL.

V usage is TRBV5-4 and J usage is TRBJ2-2, with no clear D. This CDR3 spans 12 amino acids. V lost 3 bases and J lost 5, with 5 bases in between. The germline V gene encodes CDR1 SGHNT and CDR2 YYREEE (reference sequence). CDR3: CASSSRTGELFF. CDR3 coding DNA: TGTGCCAGCAGCTCCAGAACCGGGGAGCTGTTTTTT.

The chain carries TRBV7-2 and TRBJ1-2; D might be TRBD1 (6 bases). Germline V gives CDR1 SGHTA, CDR2 FQGNSA. CDR3 length equals 14 residues. Trimming shortened V by 4 bases and J by 6 bases, and 15 bases separated the two germline ends. The DNA of the CDR3 is TGTGCCAGCAGCTCCCTGAGAGGGGGTCATGGCTACACCTTC. Protein sequence: CASSSLRGGHGYTF.

The genes are TRBV28 and TRBJ1-6, with a possible D match to TRBD1 (5 bases). V lost 3 bases, J lost 7 bases, and 13 bases lay in between. CDR1 and CDR2 from the germline V gene are MDHEN and SYDVKM. The CDR3 runs to 15 residues. The CDR3 loop reads CASSFLQGQNSPLHF. The CDR3 DNA sequence: TGTGCCAGCAGTTTCCTGCAGGGCCAAAATTCACCCCTCCACTTT.

This clone was observed a single time. The chain links TRBV27 to TRBJ1-1; D may be TRBD1 (5 bases). V was clipped by 4 bases and J by 3 bases, with 12 bases between them. Germline V gene lookup returns CDR1 MNHEY and CDR2 SMNVEV (reference sequence). There are 14 residues in the CDR3. This chain's CDR3 is CASSYRSGDTEAFF. The CDR3 DNA reads as TGTGCCAGCAGTTACAGGTCGGGGGACACTGAAGCTTTCTTT.

The J gene is TRBJ2-1, the V gene TRBV29-1; D may be TRBD2 (6 bases). V was shortened by 4 bases and J by 9 bases, with 13 bases between the two germline ends. The germline V gene encodes CDR1 SQVTM and CDR2 ANQGSEA. The CDR3 is 12 residues long. The CDR3 sequence: CSVAEGRGEQFF. CDR3 coding DNA: TGCAGCGTTGCGGAGGGGCGCGGTGAGCAGTTCTTC.

The chain has TRBV11-2 and TRBJ1-2, with D maybe TRBD1 (5 bases). Germline V gene data show CDR1 as SGHAT and CDR2 as FQNNGV. The CDR3 runs to 16 residues. V was trimmed by 5 bases and J by 1 base, leaving 17 bases between them. The CDR3 nucleotides read TGTGCCAGCAGCCCTGGAAACGGGGGGATTAACTATGGCTACACCTTC. Its protein product is CASSPGNGGINYGYTF.

The gene calls are TRBV6-1 and TRBJ2-2; 7 bases are a match to TRBD1. The junction had 3 bases not matched to a gene; V was cut back by 7 bases and J by 1 base. CDR1 MNHNS and CDR2 SASEGT come from the germline V gene. The length of the CDR3 is 14 residues. This chain's CDR3 is CASKDRKNTGELFF. DNA for the CDR3: TGTGCCAGCAAGGACAGGAAGAACACCGGGGAGCTGTTTTTT.

The chain recombines TRBV9 with TRBJ1-3, with a possible D match to TRBD1 (6 bases). Trimming cost V 0 bases and J 0 bases, with 10 bases left between them. Germline-derived CDR1 and CDR2 are SGDLS and YYNGEE. The CDR3 length is 16 residues. This chain's CDR3 is CASSVAPTGSGNTIYF. CDR3 sequence (DNA): TGTGCCAGCAGCGTAGCCCCGACAGGCTCTGGAAACACCATATATTTT.

This sequence joins TRBV18 and TRBJ1-1; D gene ambiguous. The CDR3 runs 12 residues. Germline V gives CDR1 KGHSH, CDR2 LQKENI. Trimming pared 3 bases from V and 1 base from J, leaving 3 bases between. The CDR3: CASSPSNTEAFF. CDR3 DNA: TGTGCCAGCTCACCCTCGAACACTGAAGCTTTCTTT.

This clone was detected only once. The chain recombines TRBV15 with TRBJ2-3; 8 nucleotides agree with TRBD1. The CDR3 is 15 residues long. Looked up from germline, CDR1 is LNHNV and CDR2 is YYDKDF (reference sequence). V lost 4 bases to trimming and J lost 3 bases; unmatched junction nucleotides: 6. The CDR3 DNA reads as TGTGCCACCAGCACAGACAGGGGTAGGACAGATACGCAGTATTTT. Its translation: CATSTDRGRTDTQYF.

The genes are TRBV6-5 and TRBJ1-2, with no clear D. The CDR3 totals 12 residues. The germline V gene encodes CDR1 MNHEY and CDR2 SVGAGI. The V gene lost 6 bases and the J gene lost 4 bases, with 9 bases spanning the gap. The chain's CDR3 is CASRKAPYGYTF. CDR3 nucleotide sequence: TGTGCCAGCAGAAAAGCGCCCTATGGCTACACCTTC.

This chain connects TRBV9 to TRBJ2-1, with 7 bases lining up with TRBD2. CDR1 and CDR2 from the germline V gene are SGDLS and YYNGEE. CDR3 size: 15 residues. V shed 4 bases, J shed 6 bases, and the junction held 10 bases outside the gene matches. CDR3 sequence: CASSSQPGLPNEQFF. Written as DNA, the CDR3 is TGTGCCAGCAGCTCACAACCGGGACTACCCAATGAGCAGTTCTTC. The full variable domain, its missing parts supplied by reference TRBV9 and TRBJ2-1, is DSGVTQTPKHLITATGQRVTLRCSPRSGDLSVYWYQQSLDQGLQFLIQYYNGEERAKGNILERFSAQQFPDLHSELNLSSLELGDSALYFCASSSQPGLPNEQFFGPGTRLTVL.

The J gene is TRBJ1-1, the V gene TRBV6-5, with D unresolved. This CDR3 is 16 amino acids long. V was cut by 0 bases and J by 5 bases, with 16 bases left in between. The germline V gene has CDR1 MNHEY and CDR2 SVGAGI. This CDR3 is CASSYSITSSRTEAFF. DNA of the CDR3: TGTGCCAGCAGTTACTCAATCACCTCATCTAGGACTGAAGCTTTCTTT.